The 24 T cell receptor beta chains below all came from one sample that was sequenced in a study of CD8 T cells in ankylosing spondylitis. TCRdb redid the calling of the 5' RACE reads with MiXCR, one entry per CDR3 protein. The sample has more than 20,000 distinct CDR3 sequences; approximately 12% are singletons. The sample consisted of blood. The origin of the receptors is a male donor with ankylosing spondylitis or in good health (not recorded which).

The sample holds many counts of this clonotype. The chain combines TRBV28 with TRBJ2-4; D possibly corresponds to TRBD2 (6 bases). Germline loops: CDR1 MDHEN, CDR2 SYDVKM. The CDR3 sequence is 15 residues long. V dropped 5 bases and J dropped 7 bases, with 18 bases sitting between them. CDR3: CASSLRGTWGNIQYF. The CDR3 region has the DNA TGTGCCAGCAGTCTCCGCGGGACTTGGGGGAACATTCAGTACTTC.

This clonotype showed up many times. V gene TRBV5-1 combines with J gene TRBJ1-1; a possible D gene is TRBD1 (5 bases). The CDR3 sequence is 15 residues long. V lost 0 bases, J lost 1 base, and 10 bases lay in between. CDR1 is SGHRS, CDR2 YFSETQ, per germline. Here the CDR3 DNA reads TGCGCCAGCAGCTTGGAGGCCAGGGAGAACACTGAAGCTTTCTTT. It is translated as CASSLEARENTEAFF.

There are a few counts of this clonotype. This rearrangement joins TRBV12-3 or TRBV12-4 to TRBJ2-1; D gene ambiguous. The V gene lost 7 bases and the J gene lost 2 bases, with 12 bases spanning the gap. This CDR3 region has 14 residues. CDR3 DNA: TGTGCCAGCACCCCCTCCCCGGCCTACAATGAGCAGTTCTTC. It codes for CASTPSPAYNEQFF.

This clonotype came up many times. The J gene is TRBJ2-1, the V gene TRBV27, with D maybe TRBD2 (7 bases). This CDR3 has 15 amino acids. Germline assignment: CDR1 MNHEY and CDR2 SMNVEV (reference sequence). Trimming took 6 bases from V and 5 from J, leaving 17 bases between them. In DNA form, the CDR3 reads TGTGCCAGCAGCCGTAGGGGGAGGGCCAACAATGAGCAGTTCTTC. This encodes CASSRRGRANNEQFF.

This clonotype was picked up many times. The chain uses TRBV6-6 and TRBJ2-7; 11 nucleotides line up with TRBD1. Germline V gene lookup returns CDR1 MNHNY and CDR2 SVGAGI (reference sequence). The CDR3 sequence is 13 residues long. After removal of 6 bases from V and 7 bases from J, the junction contained 5 bases not matched to a gene. This CDR3 is CASRGQGAEEQYF. CDR3 nucleotides: TGTGCCAGCAGAGGACAGGGGGCGGAAGAGCAGTACTTC.

The J gene is TRBJ2-3, the V gene TRBV20-1; D not certain. This CDR3 has 10 amino acids. V lost 6 bases to trimming and J lost 8 bases, with 9 bases between them. Germline CDR1 DFQATT, CDR2 SNEGSKA (reference sequence). CDR3 amino acids: CSAAEATQYF. DNA for the CDR3: TGCAGTGCCGCGGAAGCTACGCAGTATTTT.

This clonotype showed up many times. V is TRBV29-1 and J is TRBJ2-5; a weak D match, TRBD2 (7 bases). This CDR3 contains 12 residues. V lost 3 bases, J lost 5 bases, and 10 bases lay in between. Germline assignment: CDR1 SQVTM and CDR2 ANQGSEA. The CDR3 nucleotides read TGCAGCGTTGACAGGGGAGGGGAGACCCAGTACTTC. It specifies CSVDRGGETQYF.

The chain is built from TRBV29-1 and TRBJ1-1; D remains ambiguous. The CDR3 totals 10 residues. CDR1 is SQVTM, CDR2 ANQGSEA, per germline. The germline V and J ends were trimmed by 0 bases and 11 bases, with 7 bases remaining between them. The CDR3 reads CSVEEARAFF. In DNA, the CDR3 is TGCAGCGTTGAAGAGGCTCGCGCTTTCTTT.

This clonotype has more than one count but fewer than ten. The V call is TRBV20-1, the J call TRBJ2-3; 7 bases are a match to TRBD1. The CDR3 loop spans 15 amino acids. Germline CDR1 reads DFQATT; CDR2 reads SNEGSKA (reference sequence). V shed 2 bases, J shed 0 bases, and the junction held 5 bases outside the gene matches. CDR3 amino acids: CSARTGTASTDTQYF. The CDR3 nucleotides are TGCAGTGCTAGAACCGGGACAGCTAGCACAGATACGCAGTATTTT.

This sequence joins TRBV28 and TRBJ2-1; D is ambiguous. The CDR3 runs to 17 residues. Germline-derived CDR1 and CDR2 are MDHEN and SYDVKM. V was trimmed by 6 bases and J by 0 bases, leaving 18 bases between them. CDR3 loop: CASSLMVGPSSYNEQFF. Here the CDR3 DNA reads TGTGCCAGCAGCTTAATGGTCGGTCCTAGCTCCTACAATGAGCAGTTCTTC.

This clonotype was seen repeatedly, ten times or more. The chain links TRBV6-2 or TRBV6-3 to TRBJ1-1; maybe TRBD1 (6 bases). CDR3 length: 16 amino acids. The germline gives CDR1 MNHEY, CDR2 SVGEGT. With 2 bases removed from V and 3 bases from J, the gap between germline ends came to 16 bases. CDR3 residues: CASSYGGAGMDTEAFF. The CDR3 DNA is TGTGCCAGCAGTTACGGGGGCGCGGGGATGGACACTGAAGCTTTCTTT.

This clonotype was observed a handful of times. The chain uses TRBV12-3 or TRBV12-4 and TRBJ2-1, with D perhaps matching TRBD1 or TRBD2 (5 bases each). This CDR3 region has 14 residues. Between the trimmed V and J ends, which lost 9 bases and 9 bases, there was a span of 21 bases. The DNA of the CDR3 is TGTGCCAGTCAAGCCCCCGAGGGGCTGAGTGAGCAGTTCTTC. The encoded protein is CASQAPEGLSEQFF.

The CDR3 here is CASSLMRLATDTQYF. The CDR3 DNA follows: TGTGCCAGCAGTTTGATGCGACTAGCAACAGATACGCAGTATTTT. The chain uses TRBV28 and TRBJ2-3; 7 bases map to TRBD2. The CDR3 loop spans 15 amino acids. Germline assignment: CDR1 MDHEN and CDR2 SYDVKM. V was pared by 3 bases and J by 3 bases, with 6 bases of the junction left unmatched.

This clonotype was counted between two and nine times. The rearrangement links TRBV5-1 to TRBJ2-3, with 12 positions matching TRBD2. This CDR3 is built from 16 residues. Germline V gene sequence: CDR1 SGHRS, CDR2 YFSETQ. Trimming cost V 0 bases and J 1 base; bases outside gene matches: 0. The CDR3: CASSLGLAGGTDTQYF. The CDR3 DNA follows: TGCGCCAGCAGCTTGGGACTAGCGGGGGGCACAGATACGCAGTATTTT.

This clonotype appeared many times. The genes are TRBV5-1 and TRBJ1-1; D is possibly TRBD1 (6 bases). V lost 3 bases, J lost 1 base, and 13 bases lay in between. Germline assignment: CDR1 SGHRS and CDR2 YFSETQ. CDR3 length: 15 amino acids. CDR3 amino acids: CASSSSGGSNTEAFF. CDR3 nucleotides: TGCGCCAGCAGCTCCTCGGGGGGCTCGAACACTGAAGCTTTCTTT.

This clonotype was recorded at least ten times. V gene TRBV12-3 or TRBV12-4 combines with J gene TRBJ2-7; no definite D call. Trimming removed 8 bases from V and 1 base from J, with 15 bases in between. The length of the CDR3 is 14 residues. In DNA form, the CDR3 reads TGTGCCAGCTCAACCGGGCCCTGGTCCTACGAGCAGTACTTC. Translating gives CASSTGPWSYEQYF.

This clonotype came up a few times. The chain carries TRBV18 and TRBJ2-5; D is undetermined. This CDR3 has 12 amino acids. Germline values: CDR1 KGHSH, CDR2 LQKENI. V dropped 2 bases and J dropped 4 bases, with 5 bases sitting between them. This CDR3 is CASSPNGETQYF. DNA of the CDR3: TGTGCCAGCTCACCAAATGGAGAGACCCAGTACTTC.

This clonotype was recorded only once. V gene TRBV29-1 combines with J gene TRBJ2-7; D gene unclear. The CDR3 totals 13 residues. Germline V lookup: CDR1 SQVTM, CDR2 ANQGSEA. The germline V and J ends were trimmed by 0 bases and 6 bases, with 12 bases remaining between them. The CDR3 here is CSVEDRPEAEQYF. CDR3 sequence (DNA): TGCAGCGTTGAAGATCGACCCGAGGCCGAGCAGTACTTC.

The chain links TRBV4-2 to TRBJ1-3; TRBD1 agrees at 7 bases. Germline trimming cut 0 bases from V and 7 bases from J; bases unmatched to any gene: 12. Germline CDR1 is LGHNA and CDR2 is YNFKEQ. The CDR3 length is 17 residues. CDR3 in amino acids: CASSQDQTGQAGNTIYF. The CDR3 nucleotides are TGTGCCAGCAGCCAAGATCAGACAGGGCAGGCCGGGAACACCATATATTTT.

In this sample, this clonotype turned up a few times. The rearrangement links TRBV11-2 to TRBJ2-2; weak D call: TRBD1 (5 bases). This CDR3 is 15 amino acids long. V lost 1 base and J 6 bases, leaving 12 bases between the germline ends. Germline values: CDR1 SGHAT, CDR2 FQNNGV. CDR3 nucleotide sequence: TGTGCCAGCAGCTTAGGGCAGGGTTACCCCGGGGAGCTGTTTTTT. Its protein is CASSLGQGYPGELFF.

This clonotype was seen ten or more times. The chain combines TRBV6-2 or TRBV6-3 with TRBJ2-2; 12 bases map to TRBD2. The CDR3 has 18 amino acids. Trimming took 4 bases from V and 4 from J; bases not matched to a gene: 10. Looked up from germline, CDR1 is MNHEY and CDR2 is SVGEGT. CDR3: CASSFLAGGGTGTGELFF. Here the CDR3 DNA reads TGTGCCAGCAGTTTTCTAGCGGGAGGGGGAACGGGCACCGGGGAGCTGTTTTTT.

This clonotype was picked up many times. The J gene is TRBJ1-1, the V gene TRBV4-3, with a tentative D call TRBD1 (5 bases). Germline CDR1 and CDR2: LGHNA and YSLEER. This CDR3 has 13 amino acids. With 5 bases removed from V and 3 bases from J, the gap between germline ends came to 10 bases. This CDR3 is CASSGGWDTEAFF. The CDR3 DNA follows: TGCGCCAGCAGCGGGGGGTGGGACACTGAAGCTTTCTTT.

This clonotype was counted between two and nine times. The V and J genes are TRBV29-1 and TRBJ2-3; no reliable D call. Trimming left V 2 bases short and J 1 base short, with 7 bases between. Germline V gene sequence: CDR1 SQVTM, CDR2 ANQGSEA. The CDR3 contains 13 residues. This CDR3 reads CSVETVGTDTQYF. CDR3 DNA sequence: TGCAGCGTTGAAACAGTGGGCACAGATACGCAGTATTTT.

This clonotype was counted ten times or more. The chain joins TRBV12-3 or TRBV12-4 to TRBJ2-3; 7 bases line up with TRBD2. The CDR3 is 15 residues long. V shed 8 bases, J shed 6 bases, and the junction held 14 bases outside the gene matches. The CDR3 DNA reads as TGTGCCAGCCTGTCGGGCGGGAGAATGTGGGATACGCAGTATTTT. It translates to CASLSGGRMWDTQYF.